These 20 T cell receptor beta chains originate from one sample sequenced in a study of blood T cell repertoires in COVID-19. Some clones are missing from TCRdb's copy, which holds only in-frame ones; the method was immunoSEQ multiplex PCR. In the table there are approximately 260,000 clones, around 87% of which are singletons. The material sequenced was peripheral blood. The receptors shown here come from a woman between 55 and 75 years old with COVID-19, enrolled during active disease.

The J gene is TRBJ1-1, the V gene TRBV12-3 or TRBV12-4, with D possibly TRBD1 on 5 matching bases. This CDR3 has 13 amino acids. Trimming took off 4 bases at V and 3 bases at J, with 9 bases between the two ends. CDR3 in DNA: TGTGCCAGCAGTTGGACACAGGACACTGAAGCTTTCTTT. This encodes CASSWTQDTEAFF.

This chain links TRBV7-9 with TRBJ2-7, with unresolved D. The V gene lost 5 bases and the J gene lost 6 bases, with 11 bases spanning the gap. CDR1 and CDR2 from the germline V gene are SEHNR and FQNEAQ (reference sequence). The length of the CDR3 is 12 residues. Written as DNA, the CDR3 is TGTGCCAGCAGCGTTACAGTAGGCGAGCAGTACTTC. Residues: CASSVTVGEQYF.

This chain uses TRBV18 with TRBJ1-5; D uncertain. Germline V lookup: CDR1 KGHSH, CDR2 LQKENI. The CDR3 spans 18 residues. V lost 3 bases and J 3 bases, leaving 21 bases between the germline ends. The CDR3 protein is CASSPVWYSSPNNQPQHF. The DNA for the CDR3 is TGTGCCAGCTCACCGGTGTGGTACAGTTCGCCCAACAATCAGCCCCAGCATTTT.

J is TRBJ2-2 and V is TRBV9; D is uncertain. Trimming took 4 bases from V and 1 from J, leaving 14 bases between them. CDR3 length: 16 residues. CDR1 is SGDLS and CDR2 is YYNGEE in the germline V gene. The CDR3 DNA is TGTGCCAGCAGCCCTGGAGAGGCGTTGAACACCGGGGAGCTGTTTTTT. Translating gives CASSPGEALNTGELFF.

In this sample, this clone turned up many times. The chain carries TRBV10-3 and TRBJ1-4; TRBD1 is a possible D gene (5 bases). CDR1 is ENHRY, CDR2 SYGVKD, per germline. The CDR3 is 13 residues long. V was pared by 2 bases and J by 7 bases, with 8 bases between. The CDR3 protein is CAISEPTGEKLFF. The CDR3 region has the DNA TGTGCCATCAGTGAGCCAACAGGTGAAAAACTGTTTTTT.

V gene TRBV30 combines with J gene TRBJ1-5, with D tentatively TRBD1 (6 bases). The ends were cut back, 2 bases at V and 4 bases at J, with 12 bases in the middle. There are 14 residues in the CDR3. Germline loops: CDR1 GTSNPN, CDR2 SVGIG (reference sequence). The CDR3 sequence: CAWSRTAINQPQHF. The CDR3 DNA sequence: TGTGCCTGGAGTAGGACAGCGATAAATCAGCCCCAGCATTTT.

The V and J genes are TRBV19 and TRBJ1-6; D unresolved. V lost 3 bases to trimming and J lost 10 bases, with 13 bases between them. The germline gives CDR1 LNHDA, CDR2 SQIVND (reference sequence). This CDR3 comprises 14 residues. Here the CDR3 DNA reads TGTGCCAGTAGTATTATGAGGGAGGGCTCACCCCTCCACTTT. It translates to CASSIMREGSPLHF.

The chain links TRBV11-2 to TRBJ1-1; the D is unclear. V dropped 1 base and J dropped 2 bases, with 11 bases sitting between them. The CDR3 totals 15 residues. Germline assignment: CDR1 SGHAT and CDR2 FQNNGV. This chain's CDR3 is CASSLVLVRNTEAFF. CDR3 in DNA: TGTGCCAGCAGCTTAGTGTTAGTCCGAAACACTGAAGCTTTCTTT.

This rearrangement joins TRBV6-1 to TRBJ2-6; 10 nucleotides align to TRBD1. V lost 3 bases and J lost 2; bases outside the gene matches: 7. The germline gives CDR1 MNHNS, CDR2 SASEGT. The CDR3 is 18 amino acids. CDR3 nucleotide sequence: TGTGCCAGCAGTGATCTGACAGGGGGCGCGGCTGGGGCCAACGTCCTGACTTTC. It specifies CASSDLTGGAAGANVLTF.

The V and J genes are TRBV19 and TRBJ1-1, with D maybe TRBD1 (6 bases). V dropped 7 bases and J dropped 4 bases, with 16 bases sitting between them. The V gene's germline CDR1 is LNHDA and CDR2 SQIVND (reference sequence). This CDR3 is 14 amino acids long. The CDR3 here is CASTKKGVITEAFF. DNA for the CDR3: TGTGCCAGTACCAAGAAGGGGGTGATCACTGAAGCTTTCTTT.

The sample holds one count of this clone. V gene TRBV6-5 combines with J gene TRBJ1-2, with 7 bases that match TRBD1. Unmatched junction bases numbered 8, after V lost 6 bases and J lost 4 bases. The CDR3 is made up of 14 amino acids. From germline, CDR1 is MNHEY and CDR2 SVGAGI. The CDR3 DNA reads as TGTGCCAGCAGCCCCCGACAGGGTGGCTATGGCTACACCTTC. It encodes CASSPRQGGYGYTF.

This clone was seen just once. This sequence joins TRBV4-3 and TRBJ1-1, with TRBD1 matching over 10 bases. The trim removed 3 bases at V and 11 bases at J, leaving 9 bases unmatched. In germline, CDR1 is LGHNA, CDR2 YSLEER. This CDR3 spans 14 amino acids. This chain's CDR3 is CASSQGTGAFLAFF. In DNA, the CDR3 is TGCGCCAGCAGCCAGGGGACAGGGGCGTTTTTGGCTTTCTTT.

V gene TRBV27 combines with J gene TRBJ2-3, with D perhaps TRBD2 (6 bases). Germline V gives CDR1 MNHEY, CDR2 SMNVEV (reference sequence). V gave up 5 bases and J gave up 7 bases, with 16 bases separating them. The CDR3 totals 14 residues. The chain's CDR3 is CASSPGGVGYTQYF. The DNA of the CDR3 is TGTGCCAGCAGTCCCGGAGGGGTTGGTTATACGCAGTATTTT.

V is TRBV10-3 and J is TRBJ1-6; 9 bases fit TRBD1. Germline CDR1 is ENHRY and CDR2 is SYGVKD. The ends lost 6 bases at V and 9 bases at J; junction bases unmatched: 9. The CDR3 covers 15 residues. CDR3 sequence: CAIRTDGTGISPLHF. CDR3 DNA sequence: TGTGCCATCAGAACGGACGGGACAGGGATTTCACCCCTCCACTTT.

The rearrangement joins TRBV27 to TRBJ1-1; TRBD1 agrees at 9 bases. The CDR3 runs 14 residues. CDR1 is MNHEY and CDR2 is SMNVEV in the germline V gene (reference sequence). J gave up 1 base and V 4 bases, and 1 base lay outside the gene matches. The CDR3 nucleotides read TGTGCCAGCAGTTACAGGGGGCCGAACACTGAAGCTTTCTTT. Its translation: CASSYRGPNTEAFF.

V and J are TRBV3-1 (or the pseudogene TRBV3-2) and TRBJ1-2; possibly TRBD1 for D (6 bases). The CDR3 has 14 residues. Trimming stripped 2 bases from V and 2 bases from J, with 9 bases between. Per the germline V gene, CDR1 is LGHDT and CDR2 is YNNKEL (reference sequence). The CDR3 reads CASSQMDRNYGYTF. The DNA of the CDR3 is TGTGCCAGCAGCCAAATGGACAGAAACTATGGCTACACCTTC.

The CDR3 DNA sequence: TGTGCCAGCAGTTACCTCGGGACAGGGGAAGCTTTCTTT. This translates into CASSYLGTGEAFF. The J gene is TRBJ1-1, the V gene TRBV6-5; 9 bases map to TRBD1. Germline CDR1 MNHEY, CDR2 SVGAGI. The length of the CDR3 is 13 residues. V lost 2 bases to trimming and J lost 8 bases; unmatched junction nucleotides: 3.

This clone was picked up one time. V and J are TRBV5-1 and TRBJ2-1, with 12 bases lining up with TRBD1. Germline V lookup: CDR1 SGHRS, CDR2 YFSETQ. V lost 6 bases and J lost 9; bases outside the gene matches: 13. This CDR3 comprises 16 residues. CDR3 region: CASIKIRDRGRGEQFF. The DNA of the CDR3 is TGCGCCAGCATCAAAATCCGGGACAGGGGGCGGGGTGAGCAGTTCTTC.

Only a few counts were recorded for this clone. The chain joins TRBV7-2 to TRBJ1-1; a weak D match, TRBD1 (5 bases). V lost 0 bases, J lost 3 bases, and 14 bases lay in between. Per the germline V gene, CDR1 is SGHTA and CDR2 is FQGNSA. CDR3 size: 16 residues. CDR3 region: CASSLAPSGKDTEAFF. The CDR3 DNA reads TGTGCCAGCAGCTTAGCGCCTTCAGGGAAGGACACTGAAGCTTTCTTT.

This clone has only a few counts. The chain carries TRBV21-1 and TRBJ2-7; the listed D gene, TRBD1, was not tested against the DNA. TRBV21-1 is a pseudogene. The CDR3 spans 20 residues. DNA for the CDR3: TGTGCCAGCAGAAATTCAATCGAGGTCTCGACAGGGGCCGTGATCTACGAGCAGTACTTC. As protein: CASRNSIEVSTGAVIYEQYF.